What follows describes a single T cell receptor (beta chain). No antigen is known for it. The record has no base qualities; no much larger clone is one base away. After about 10 days of culture, CD4+ T cells were isolated with the EasySep CD4+ T cell isolation kit. PCR-confirmed SARS-CoV-2 infection had occurred in convalescent patients between March and December 2020, before the Alpha, Beta and Delta variants emerged in the United States. On days 3 and 7, half of the culture medium was replaced with fresh IL-2-containing medium. Unless noted otherwise, every peptide stimulation condition was grown in triplicate wells. PBMC were separated from whole blood using Ficoll-Paque Plus gradient centrifugation and were then either cryopreserved at -140C or used fresh. The QIAamp micro DNA kit was used to extract genomic DNA from the cultured CD4+ T cells. Receptor amplification or capture employed the immunoSEQ multiplex PCR assay. DNA from the CD4+ T cells that had been cultured and isolated underwent TCR beta CDR3 sequencing. Turning to the authors' computational methods: The analysis removed non-productive TCR sequences, trimmed reads to the CDR3 region, and retained only CDR3s that were 7 or more amino acids long. The MANAFEST web app was used to identify antigen-specific clonotypes by comparing expansion in peptide wells with expansion in reference cultures. For clones to be considered positive, expansion at FDR<0.05 versus reference and all other wells, an odds ratio above 5, and a frequency above 0.1% in two replicate wells were required. A clonotype was called cross-reactive if it was significantly expanded both in SARS-CoV-2 spike wells and in at least one common cold coronavirus spike condition. Levenshtein distance calculated with the stringdist R package was used to assess CDR3 similarity, and unrooted trees were constructed with ape in R 3.6.1. The table was pulled from immuneACCESS by TCRdb, which kept in-frame rearrangements only. Such tables lose some clones; where checked, under half of the loss comes from unresolved V genes, and the rest has no known cause. Clone size and the V and J calls come from that table; the DNA yielded D and trimming. In this sample the table shows 45,000 or so clones, roughly 76% of which occur a single time. About 10% of the sample rests with the top ten.

Per the germline V gene (reference sequence), SGHKS is the CDR1 and YYEKEE is the CDR2. From the cysteine through the phenylalanine, the CDR3 covers 15 amino acids. Of the read, only the CDR3 DNA is kept; its 45 bases are in frame from base 1. Germline trimming: 1 base from V, 1 base from J; junction bases outside gene matches: 5. This record belongs to a study of vaccination effects on CD4 cells after COVID-19 (dated by TCRdb to between 2020 and 2023). At the level of the whole study: To identify antigen-specific CD4+ T cell clonotypes by their expansion, the ViraFEST assay first stimulated PBMC with viral peptide pools and then applied TCR sequencing. Two doses of either the BNT162b2 or the mRNA-1273 mRNA SARS-CoV-2 vaccine were administered to participants. Pre-vaccine samples from two convalescent patients were drawn 16 days and one week before the first dose, 142 and 148 days after COVID-19 diagnosis. Each well held two million PBMC cultured in IMDM containing approximately 5.3% human AB serum, 8 to 10 IU/ml IL-2 and gentamicin, along with 8 to 10 ug/ml peptides. SARS-CoV-2 spike-specific CD4+ TCR repertoires from before and after mRNA vaccination were compared in COVID-19 convalescent patients and in infection-naive vaccine recipients. A total of 10 COVID-19 convalescent patients and a few SARS-CoV-2-naive healthy vaccine recipients were included in the full study. In the study, cultures from other donors were sequenced using the Oncomine TCR Beta short-read assay on an Illumina iSeq 100. Overall study outcomes, separate from this receptor: Clones induced by infection and clones induced by vaccination both contracted markedly at late timepoints after vaccination, which fits with T cell responses waning over time. Only a small number of convalescent patients were included, and no early post-infection timepoints were available, which limited the study. In convalescent patients, the post-vaccine spike-reactive repertoire was composed mainly of new vaccine-induced clones that were largely distinct from infection-induced clones.

The rearranged chain carries TRBV5-5 and TRBJ2-7, with 7 bases matching TRBD1. The clonotype originates from a human donor who had a prior SARS-CoV-2 infection. This specimen was CD4+ T cells from PBMCs cultured without peptide, taken before COVID-19 vaccination. The CDR3 has the sequence CASSLLGGNSYEQYF. Read as DNA, the sequence is TGTGCCAGCAGCTTGTTAGGGGGCAATTCCTACGAGCAGTACTTC.